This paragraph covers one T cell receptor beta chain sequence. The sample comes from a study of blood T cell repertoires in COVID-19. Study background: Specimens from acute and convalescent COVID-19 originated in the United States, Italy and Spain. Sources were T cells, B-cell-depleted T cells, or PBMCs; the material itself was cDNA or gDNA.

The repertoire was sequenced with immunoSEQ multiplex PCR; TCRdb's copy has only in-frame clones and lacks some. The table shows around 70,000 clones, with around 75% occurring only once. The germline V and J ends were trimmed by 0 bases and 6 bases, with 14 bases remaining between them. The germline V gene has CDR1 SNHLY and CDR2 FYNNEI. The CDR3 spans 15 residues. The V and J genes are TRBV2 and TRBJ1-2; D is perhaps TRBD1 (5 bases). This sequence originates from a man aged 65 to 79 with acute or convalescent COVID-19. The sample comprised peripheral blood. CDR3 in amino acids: CASSEALSLGDGYTF. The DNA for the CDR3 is TGTGCCAGCAGTGAAGCCCTGTCCCTAGGGGATGGCTACACCTTC.